The T cell receptor (beta chain) described here comes from a study of T-cell memory formation after mild COVID-19. Findings and limits, study-wide: Clones contracting day 15 to 85 were balanced CD4/CD8; later expanders leaned CD4+. There were some responding clones in pre-infection memory, which suggested that cross-reactive memory had joined.

A single record per CDR3 protein comes from TCRdb applying MiXCR to the 5' RACE reads. Here the sample spans approximately 270,000 distinct CDR3 sequences, roughly 16% being singletons. In the case of this clonotype: As yet, its antigen is unknown. A junction boundary mismatches the germline segment, possibly from a read error.

This TCR derives from a man in his late teens or twenties who had mild COVID-19 (a few samples of this study predate the infection). Cell type and time point are not known. Sequencing input: PBMCs or a T cell subset sorted from them (not recorded which).

This CDR3 reads CASSQDTSGYSEQFF. Written as DNA, the CDR3 is TGTGCCAGCAGCCAAGATACTAGCGGGTACAGTGAGCAGTTCTTC. The chain combines TRBV3-1 with TRBJ2-1; 9 bases are shared with TRBD2. From germline, CDR1 is LGHDT and CDR2 YNNKEL (reference sequence). This CDR3 region has 15 residues.